Many counts were recorded for the clone carrying this T cell receptor beta chain. What it binds is unknown. In TCRdb, the reads were re-called with MiXCR into one record per CDR3 protein. Of about 300,000 distinct CDR3 sequences in the sample, 9.6% are singletons; the top ten hold around 2.4%. This record comes from a study of T cell repertoires in cytomegalovirus infection. The study, taken as a whole, reports: Adding up the frequency of public TCR beta families identified people who carried CMV plus the relevant HLA.

Germline values: CDR1 LGHNA, CDR2 YNFKEQ. The CDR3 length is 15 residues. Deletions cut 0 bases from V and 2 bases from J, with 10 bases between. The receptor was isolated from a human donor in good health (CMV status not recorded). Some clones in this sample may be carry-over from other donors' samples. The genes are TRBV4-2 and TRBJ1-1; weak D call: TRBD1 (5 bases). The sequencing sample was made of PBMCs. CDR3 coding DNA: TGTGCCAGCAGCCAAGATAGGGACGGAAACACTGAAGCTTTCTTT. This gives the protein CASSQDRDGNTEAFF.